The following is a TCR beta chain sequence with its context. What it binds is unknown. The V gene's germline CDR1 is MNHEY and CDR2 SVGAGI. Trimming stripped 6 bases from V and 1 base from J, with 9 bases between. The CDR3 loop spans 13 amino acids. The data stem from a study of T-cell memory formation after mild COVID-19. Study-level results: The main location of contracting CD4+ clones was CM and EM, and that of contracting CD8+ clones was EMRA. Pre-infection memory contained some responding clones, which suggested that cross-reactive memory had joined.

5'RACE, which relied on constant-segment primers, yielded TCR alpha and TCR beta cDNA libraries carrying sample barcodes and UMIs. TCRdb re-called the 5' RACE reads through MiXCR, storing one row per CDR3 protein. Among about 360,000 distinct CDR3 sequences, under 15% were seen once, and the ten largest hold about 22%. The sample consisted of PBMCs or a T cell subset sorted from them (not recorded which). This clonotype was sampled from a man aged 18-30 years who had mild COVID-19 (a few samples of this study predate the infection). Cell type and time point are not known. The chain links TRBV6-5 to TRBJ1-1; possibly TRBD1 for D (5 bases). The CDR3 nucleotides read TGTGCCAGCAGACTCGACAGGAACACTGAAGCTTTCTTT. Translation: CASRLDRNTEAFF.